The clone carrying this T cell receptor beta chain was seen a single time. Germline values: CDR1 SGHDN, CDR2 FVKESK. V was clipped by 3 bases and J by 0 bases, with 8 bases between them. This CDR3 has 14 amino acids. The data are from a study of blood T cell repertoires in COVID-19. Whole-study context: Sites in the United States, Italy and Spain provided acute and convalescent COVID-19 samples. PBMCs, B-cell-depleted T cells, or T cells provided the cDNA or gDNA that made up the material.

Generated by immunoSEQ multiplex PCR, the TCRdb table keeps only in-frame clones and is missing some. The sample yields about 360,000 clones, approximately 86% seen once. The clonotype comes from a woman aged 60-75 years with COVID-19, enrolled during active disease. J is TRBJ2-5 and V is TRBV14; D not resolved. The sequenced material came from peripheral blood. The chain's CDR3 is CASSHQANQETQYF. The DNA for the CDR3 is TGTGCCAGCAGCCACCAAGCAAACCAAGAGACCCAGTACTTC.